One and the same sample provided the 8 T cell receptor beta chains below, sequenced in a study of T-cell memory formation after mild COVID-19. TCRdb used MiXCR to reprocess the 5' RACE reads, holding one entry per CDR3 protein. Among tens of thousands of distinct CDR3 sequences, around 30% were seen once, and the ten largest hold roughly 44%. Sequencing was done on a sample of PBMCs or a T cell subset sorted from them (not recorded which). The origin of the receptors is a man aged 18 to 29 who had mild COVID-19 (a few samples of this study predate the infection). Cell type and time point are not known.

The chain joins TRBV7-3 to TRBJ1-6, with a tentative D call TRBD1 (5 bases). The germline V gene has CDR1 SGHTA and CDR2 FQGTGA. This CDR3 is built from 14 residues. Trimming removed 5 bases at V and 6 bases at J, with 11 bases between. CDR3 nucleotides: TGTGCCAGCAGCCTCGGGACGGTTAATTCACCCCTCCACTTT. The encoded protein is CASSLGTVNSPLHF.

This clonotype was observed a few times. V usage is TRBV7-3 and J usage is TRBJ2-6; 11 bases fit TRBD1. Germline loops: CDR1 SGHTA, CDR2 FQGTGA. The CDR3 length is 18 residues. V trimming: 5 bases; J trimming: 2 bases; junction bases outside the gene matches: 8. The CDR3 DNA reads as TGTGCCAGCAGCCTCCGGACAGGGGGCGGTACTGGGGCCAACGTCCTGACTTTC. Its translation: CASSLRTGGGTGANVLTF.

The J gene is TRBJ2-1, the V gene TRBV11-2, with D possibly being TRBD1 or TRBD2 (5 bases each). Trimming cost V 4 bases and J 12 bases, with 19 bases left between them. CDR1 SGHAT and CDR2 FQNNGV come from the germline V gene. The CDR3 length is 14 residues. CDR3 DNA: TGTGCCAGCAGCTACCGGACGGGGCTTTCAGGGCAGTTCTTC. It is translated as CASSYRTGLSGQFF.

V usage is TRBV20-1 and J usage is TRBJ2-2; D call uncertain. Looked up from germline, CDR1 is DFQATT and CDR2 is SNEGSKA (reference sequence). The CDR3 length is 11 residues. With 3 bases removed from V and 3 bases from J, the gap between germline ends came to 2 bases. In nucleotides, the CDR3 is TGCAGTGCTAGGTACACCGGGGAGCTGTTTTTT. This codes for CSARYTGELFF.

The chain has TRBV7-6 and TRBJ2-3, with D possibly matching TRBD2 (6 bases). Germline V lookup: CDR1 SGHVS, CDR2 FNYEAQ. V was clipped by 5 bases and J by 13 bases, with 25 bases between them. The CDR3 runs to 15 residues. The CDR3 region has the DNA TGTGCCAGCAGCCACACGGAGGGTCCCCTCCCAGTGGAGTATTTT. This sequence encodes CASSHTEGPLPVEYF.

This clonotype has a handful of counts. The V gene is TRBV7-2, the J gene TRBJ2-7; 13 nucleotides align to TRBD2. The CDR3 contains 16 residues. Germline V gene data show CDR1 as SGHTA and CDR2 as FQGNSA. After removal of 4 bases from V and 3 bases from J, the junction contained 6 bases not matched to a gene. The CDR3 bases are TGTGCCAGCAGCTATGGACTAGCGGGGGACCGCTACGAGCAGTACTTC. Translating gives CASSYGLAGDRYEQYF.

This clonotype has just a few counts. The chain couples TRBV3-1 to TRBJ2-7; perhaps D is TRBD1 or TRBD2 (5 bases each). CDR3 size: 14 residues. Germline V CDR1 and CDR2: LGHDT, YNNKEL (reference sequence). V dropped 4 bases and J dropped 4 bases, with 14 bases sitting between them. CDR3 nucleotide sequence: TGTGCCAGCAGCCGAGACTGGGACGGGTACGAGCAGTACTTC. Translated, it gives CASSRDWDGYEQYF.

Only a few counts were recorded for this clonotype. The chain joins TRBV4-3 to TRBJ2-5, with 9 bases matching TRBD1. V lost 1 base to trimming and J lost 5 bases; unmatched junction nucleotides: 5. This CDR3 contains 15 residues. Germline V gene data show CDR1 as LGHNA and CDR2 as YSLEER. The CDR3 region is CASSQGTGVGETQYF. In nucleotides, the CDR3 is TGCGCCAGCAGCCAAGGGACAGGGGTAGGCGAGACCCAGTACTTC.